This is a list of T cell receptor beta chains from one sample in a study of cytomegalovirus exposure and HLA in healthy donors. Data came from immunoSEQ multiplex PCR; TCRdb stores just in-frame clones and leaves some out. This sample has around 190,000 clones; roughly 85% occur once, and the top ten carry around a sixth. Sequencing was done on a sample of PBMCs. The receptor source for this set is a man aged 18 to 30 in good health and CMV-seropositive. Both conserved end residues are part of each CDR3. The size field is filled for only some rows; it gives once, few, many or a size class.

CDR3 protein: CASAYLTGAHNYGYTF; J gene: TRBJ1-2; V gene: TRBV4-1; clone size: NA
CDR3 protein: CASSRDRGNSPLHF; J gene: TRBJ1-6; V gene: TRBV6-5; clone size: NA
CDR3 protein: CASSLFGFQETQYF; J gene: TRBJ2-5; V gene: TRBV27; clone size: NA
CDR3 protein: CASSPDRGNYGYTF; J gene: TRBJ1-2; V gene: TRBV4-1; clone size: NA
CDR3 protein: CATSRAVWSDQPQHF; J gene: TRBJ1-5; V gene: TRBV15; clone size: NA
CDR3 protein: CASSLQLAGGGEQYF; J gene: TRBJ2-7; V gene: TRBV13; clone size: NA
CDR3 protein: CASMGAGVGNEQFF; J gene: TRBJ2-1; V gene: TRBV28; clone size: NA
CDR3 protein: CASSPGGTDTQYF; J gene: TRBJ2-3; V gene: TRBV5-1; clone size: NA
CDR3 protein: CASSEGLAGTYEQYF; J gene: TRBJ2-7; V gene: TRBV5-4; clone size: NA
CDR3 protein: CAISGQGDQPQHF; J gene: TRBJ1-5; V gene: TRBV10-3; clone size: NA
CDR3 protein: CASSGFFSGRDSNEQFF; J gene: TRBJ2-1; V gene: TRBV2; clone size: NA
CDR3 protein: CASRTSGTPYEQYF; J gene: TRBJ2-7; V gene: TRBV25-1; clone size: NA
CDR3 protein: CASSGREEETQYF; J gene: TRBJ2-5; V gene: TRBV18; clone size: NA
CDR3 protein: CAATAGETQYF; J gene: TRBJ2-5; V gene: TRBV2; clone size: NA
CDR3 protein: CASSPTGTSNQPQHF; J gene: TRBJ1-5; V gene: TRBV6-5; clone size: NA
CDR3 protein: CASSLSTGSGETQYF; J gene: TRBJ2-5; V gene: TRBV5-1; clone size: NA
CDR3 protein: CASSPAGDTEAFF; J gene: TRBJ1-1; V gene: TRBV5-1; clone size: NA
CDR3 protein: CATSEGRGIYNEQFF; J gene: TRBJ2-1; V gene: TRBV6-6; clone size: NA
CDR3 protein: CASSIDVGGPADTQYF; J gene: TRBJ2-3; V gene: TRBV19; clone size: NA
CDR3 protein: CAWSSQNNYGYTF; J gene: TRBJ1-2; V gene: TRBV30; clone size: few
CDR3 protein: CASSYENEQYF; J gene: TRBJ2-7; V gene: TRBV6-5; clone size: few
CDR3 protein: CATSLTGREQFF; J gene: TRBJ2-1; V gene: TRBV15; clone size: NA
CDR3 protein: CASKVETRPGEADTQYF; J gene: TRBJ2-3; V gene: TRBV2; clone size: NA
CDR3 protein: CASSFSGGNNEQFF; J gene: TRBJ2-1; V gene: TRBV28; clone size: NA
CDR3 protein: CASSLGTRGSGETQYF; J gene: TRBJ2-5; V gene: TRBV5-6; clone size: once
CDR3 protein: CASSEQQYQETQYF; J gene: TRBJ2-5; V gene: TRBV2; clone size: few
CDR3 protein: CASSPPVRDRYSYEQYF; J gene: TRBJ2-7; V gene: TRBV28; clone size: once
CDR3 protein: CASNGGQGIFYSGANVLTF; J gene: TRBJ2-6; V gene: TRBV19; clone size: NA
CDR3 protein: CASSLNYLSGYTF; J gene: TRBJ1-2; V gene: TRBV7-9; clone size: NA
CDR3 protein: CASSMRGASYEQYF; J gene: TRBJ2-7; V gene: TRBV11-3; clone size: NA
CDR3 protein: CASSPGTGSSHEQYF; J gene: TRBJ2-7; V gene: TRBV4-1; clone size: NA